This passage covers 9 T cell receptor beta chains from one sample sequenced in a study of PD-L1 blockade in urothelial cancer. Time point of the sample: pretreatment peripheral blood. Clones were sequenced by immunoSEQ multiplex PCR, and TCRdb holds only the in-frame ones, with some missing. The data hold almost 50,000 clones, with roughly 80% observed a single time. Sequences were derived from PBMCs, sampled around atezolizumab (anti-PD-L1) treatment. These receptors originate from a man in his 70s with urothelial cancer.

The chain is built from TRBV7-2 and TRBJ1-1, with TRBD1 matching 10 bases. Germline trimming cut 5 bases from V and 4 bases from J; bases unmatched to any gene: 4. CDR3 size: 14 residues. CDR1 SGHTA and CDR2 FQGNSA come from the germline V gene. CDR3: CASSRDRGFTEAFF. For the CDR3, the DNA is TGTGCCAGCAGCCGGGACAGGGGTTTCACTGAAGCTTTCTTT. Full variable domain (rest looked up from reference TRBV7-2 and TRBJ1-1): GAGVSQSPSNKVTEKGKDVELRCDPISGHTALYWYRQSLGQGLEFLIYFQGNSAPDKSGLPSDRFSAERTGGSVSTLTIQRTQQEDSAVYLCASSRDRGFTEAFFGQGTRLTVV.

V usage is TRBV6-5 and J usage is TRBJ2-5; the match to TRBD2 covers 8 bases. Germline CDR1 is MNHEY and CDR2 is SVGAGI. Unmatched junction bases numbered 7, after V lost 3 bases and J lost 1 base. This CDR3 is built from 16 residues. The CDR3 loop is CASSYRPGTSQETQYF. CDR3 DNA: TGTGCCAGCAGTTATAGACCGGGGACTAGCCAAGAGACCCAGTACTTC.

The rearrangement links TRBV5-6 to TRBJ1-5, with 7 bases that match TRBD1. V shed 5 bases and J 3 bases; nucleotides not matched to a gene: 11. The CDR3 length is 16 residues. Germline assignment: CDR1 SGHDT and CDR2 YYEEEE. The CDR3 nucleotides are TGTGCCAGCAGTGCAGAGGGGGCGCGGGTCAATCAGCCCCAGCATTTT. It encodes CASSAEGARVNQPQHF.

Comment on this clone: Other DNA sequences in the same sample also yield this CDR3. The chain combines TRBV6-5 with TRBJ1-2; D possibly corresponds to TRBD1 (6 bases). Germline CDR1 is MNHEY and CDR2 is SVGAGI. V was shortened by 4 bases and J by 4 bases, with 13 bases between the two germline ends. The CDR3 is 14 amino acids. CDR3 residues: CASSLGASSYGYTF. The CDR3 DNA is TGTGCCAGCAGTTTGGGGGCTAGTAGCTATGGCTACACCTTC.

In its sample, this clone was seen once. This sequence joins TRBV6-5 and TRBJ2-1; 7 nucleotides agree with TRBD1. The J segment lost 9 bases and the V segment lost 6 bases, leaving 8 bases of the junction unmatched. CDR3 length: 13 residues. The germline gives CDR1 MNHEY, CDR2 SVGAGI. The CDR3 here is CASRRQGQGEQFF. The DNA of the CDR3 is TGTGCCAGCAGGAGACAGGGTCAGGGTGAGCAGTTCTTC.

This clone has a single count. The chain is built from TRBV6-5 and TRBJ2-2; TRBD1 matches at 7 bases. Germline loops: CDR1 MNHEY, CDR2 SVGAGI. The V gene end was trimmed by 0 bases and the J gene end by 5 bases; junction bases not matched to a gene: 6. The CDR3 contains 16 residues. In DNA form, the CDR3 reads TGTGCCAGCAGTTACTCACAGGGGTCGAGGACCGGGGAGCTGTTTTTT. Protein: CASSYSQGSRTGELFF.

Here the CDR3 reads CASSLTDRGTEAFF. The CDR3 DNA reads as TGTGCCAGCAGCCTTACCGACAGGGGGACTGAAGCTTTCTTT. This chain uses TRBV7-4 with TRBJ1-1, with 9 positions matching TRBD1. V lost 5 bases, J lost 5 bases, and 6 bases stayed unmatched. The CDR3 loop spans 14 amino acids. Germline V gene lookup returns CDR1 SGHVT and CDR2 SQSDAQ.

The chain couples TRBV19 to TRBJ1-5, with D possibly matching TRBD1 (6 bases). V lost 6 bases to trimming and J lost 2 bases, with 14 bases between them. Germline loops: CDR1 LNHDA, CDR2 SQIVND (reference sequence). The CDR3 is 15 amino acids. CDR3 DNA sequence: TGTGCCAGTAGCCGACAGGTGAACGGCAATCAGCCCCAGCATTTT. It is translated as CASSRQVNGNQPQHF. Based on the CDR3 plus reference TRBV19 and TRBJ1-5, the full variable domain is DGGITQSPKYLFRKEGQNVTLSCEQNLNHDAMYWYRQDPGQGLRLIYYSQIVNDFQKGDIAEGYSVSREKKESFPLTVTSAQKNPTAFYLCASSRQVNGNQPQHFGDGTRLSIL.

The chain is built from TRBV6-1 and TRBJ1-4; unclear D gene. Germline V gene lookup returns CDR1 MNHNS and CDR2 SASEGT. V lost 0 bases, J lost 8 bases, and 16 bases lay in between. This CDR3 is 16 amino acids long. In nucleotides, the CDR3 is TGTGCCAGCAGTGAAGCTGCGAGGGCGGTGGGAGAAAAACTGTTTTTT. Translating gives CASSEAARAVGEKLFF.